What follows are 4 T cell receptor beta chains derived from one specimen sequenced in a study of vaccination and CD4 T cells after COVID-19. Researchers used the Oncomine TCR Beta short-read assay to sequence DNA from cultured CD4+ T cells. TCRdb ran MiXCR on the PCR reads and lists one entry per CDR3 protein. The sample comprises about 18,000 distinct CDR3 sequences, 45% of which are singletons, and over 15% rests with the top ten. No antigen has been identified for these receptors. Regarding treatment: 10-day PBMC culture with coronavirus spike peptide pools or control peptides (ViraFEST assay). This sample comprised CD4+ T cells from blood, cultured in vitro, obtained before SARS-CoV-2 vaccination. The receptors stem from a human donor who received a COVID-19 vaccine.

In its sample, this clonotype was seen once. V usage is TRBV5-3 and J usage is TRBJ2-1; D might be TRBD2 (6 bases). TRBV5-3 is an open reading frame, and its role is uncertain. The CDR3 sequence is 13 residues long. Trimming stripped 10 bases from V and 5 bases from J, with 16 bases between. The CDR3 region is CAPSTGTHNEQFF. The CDR3 bases are TGTGCCCCCTCGACCGGGACTCACAATGAGCAGTTCTTC.

The rearrangement links TRBV5-5 to TRBJ1-5, with D uncertain. The CDR3 length is 16 residues. Deletions cut 4 bases from V and 4 bases from J, with 18 bases between. Germline V CDR1 and CDR2: SGHKS, YYEKEE (reference sequence). The CDR3 coding sequence is TGTGCCAGCAGCACGGGCAGGAGGTTGGGTAATCAGCCCCAGCATTTT. Protein sequence: CASSTGRRLGNQPQHF.

This chain uses TRBV6-5 with TRBJ2-1; 10 nucleotides match TRBD2. The CDR3 consists of 16 residues. The germline CDR1 and CDR2 sequences are MNHEY and SVGAGI. The trim removed 2 bases at V and 1 base at J, leaving 2 bases unmatched. The CDR3 nucleotides read TGTGCCAGCAGTTACGGTAGCGGGGGGTCCTACAATGAGCAGTTCTTC. This translates into CASSYGSGGSYNEQFF.

The chain carries TRBV20-1 and TRBJ1-4; D uncertain. V gave up 6 bases and J gave up 6 bases, with 11 bases separating them. Germline-derived CDR1 and CDR2 are DFQATT and SNEGSKA (reference sequence). The CDR3 runs 12 residues. CDR3 bases: TGCAGTGCCCCCGACGGCGATGAAAAACTGTTTTTT. It yields the protein CSAPDGDEKLFF.